The 27 T cell receptor beta chains in this list originate from one sample, sequenced in a study of neoadjuvant anti-PD-1 for oral cavity cancer. This table comes from immunoSEQ multiplex PCR, and its TCRdb copy is limited to in-frame clones, with some not included. The table records around 20,000 clones, about 65% of them present only once. Specimen: PBMCs, collected before nivolumab (anti-PD-1) treatment. These receptors all stem from a person between 40 and 85 years old with oral cavity squamous cell carcinoma.

CDR3: CASRIDRADNSPLHF. As DNA, the CDR3 is TGTGCCAGCAGGATCGACAGGGCCGATAATTCACCCCTCCACTTT. This chain links TRBV6-5 with TRBJ1-6, with TRBD1 identical over 7 bases. The trim removed 6 bases at V and 5 bases at J, leaving 7 bases unmatched. CDR3 size: 15 residues. Germline-derived CDR1 and CDR2 are MNHEY and SVGAGI.

The J gene is TRBJ2-7, the V gene TRBV28; TRBD1 matches 9 bases. V lost 5 bases and J lost 4; bases outside the gene matches: 9. The CDR3 contains 15 residues. In germline, CDR1 is MDHEN, CDR2 SYDVKM. The DNA of the CDR3 is TGTGCCAGCAGTACCCCGGGACAGGGAAGGTACGAGCAGTACTTC. Protein: CASSTPGQGRYEQYF.

The rearrangement links TRBV6-6 to TRBJ2-1; TRBD1 matches at 8 bases. The length of the CDR3 is 13 residues. Germline V CDR1 and CDR2: MNHNY, SVGAGI (reference sequence). V trimming: 10 bases; J trimming: 5 bases; junction bases outside the gene matches: 7. In nucleotides, the CDR3 is TGTGCCACCCTCGGACAGGGCCACAATGAGCAGTTCTTC. This encodes CATLGQGHNEQFF.

The rearrangement joins TRBV19 to TRBJ1-1, with 9 bases fitting TRBD1. V trimming: 11 bases; J trimming: 10 bases; junction bases outside the gene matches: 8. The germline V gene has CDR1 LNHDA and CDR2 SQIVND (reference sequence). The CDR3 is made up of 11 amino acids. Here the CDR3 reads CAAGTGWGAFF. The CDR3 DNA follows: TGTGCCGCGGGGACAGGGTGGGGAGCTTTCTTT.

This chain uses TRBV29-1 with TRBJ2-5; tentatively, D is TRBD1 (5 bases). The CDR3 runs to 13 residues. The germline V gene encodes CDR1 SQVTM and CDR2 ANQGSEA. Trimming pared 6 bases from V and 0 bases from J, leaving 11 bases between. In nucleotides, the CDR3 is TGCAGCGTCCGACAGACGTACCAAGAGACCCAGTACTTC. Translated, it gives CSVRQTYQETQYF.

The chain links TRBV25-1 to TRBJ2-1, with TRBD2 matching 7 bases. V was pared by 1 base and J by 1 base, with 4 bases of the junction left unmatched. The CDR3 totals 16 residues. Germline-derived CDR1 and CDR2 are MGHDK and SYGVNS. The CDR3 sequence is CASSELGGGSYNEQFF. The CDR3 bases are TGTGCCAGCAGTGAATTGGGCGGGGGTTCCTACAATGAGCAGTTCTTC.

The chain has TRBV10-3 and TRBJ1-5, with 7 bases identical to TRBD1. Germline CDR1 reads ENHRY; CDR2 reads SYGVKD. With V trimmed by 10 bases and J by 5 bases, 5 bases remained unmatched. The CDR3 consists of 12 residues. The CDR3 DNA follows: TGTGCCACCACAACAGGGGATCAGCCCCAGCATTTT. It is translated as CATTTGDQPQHF.

The chain joins TRBV30 to TRBJ1-5, with 11 bases fitting TRBD1. Trimming at V came to 5 bases and at J to 4 bases, leaving 13 bases not matched to a gene. This CDR3 has 17 residues. Germline V gene lookup returns CDR1 GTSNPN and CDR2 SVGIG (reference sequence). CDR3 DNA sequence: TGTGCCTGGGGGACAGGGGGACTTATAGGGATAAATCAGCCCCAGCATTTT. It yields the protein CAWGTGGLIGINQPQHF. The full variable domain, in which reference TRBV30 and TRBJ1-5 provide the parts outside the CDR3, is SQTIHQWPATLVQPVGSPLSLECTVEGTSNPNLYWYRQAAGRGLQLLFYSVGIGQISSEVPQNLSASRPQDRQFILSSKKLLLSDSGFYLCAWGTGGLIGINQPQHFGDGTRLSIL.

This clone was seen a single time. The rearrangement joins TRBV4-2 to TRBJ1-2; D ambiguous. CDR1 is LGHNA and CDR2 is YNFKEQ in the germline V gene. Trimming removed 4 bases at V and 8 bases at J, with 14 bases between. The CDR3 extends over 13 amino acids. CDR3: CASSLTRGLGYTF. CDR3 nucleotides: TGTGCCAGCAGCCTCACAAGAGGTTTAGGCTACACCTTC.

This clone turned up a few times. V is TRBV19 and J is TRBJ2-1; 14 bases are shared with TRBD2. Losses at the gene ends were 6 bases for V and 8 bases for J; bases not matched to a gene: 6. This CDR3 region has 15 residues. Per germline, CDR1 LNHDA and CDR2 SQIVND (reference sequence). The DNA for the CDR3 is TGTGCCAGTAGCCCGGGACTAGCGGGAGTGGATGAGCAGTTCTTC. Translating it yields CASSPGLAGVDEQFF.

This clone was counted a few times. J is TRBJ1-2 and V is TRBV9; maybe TRBD1 (6 bases). V gave up 1 base and J gave up 6 bases, with 19 bases separating them. The CDR3 is 16 residues long. Germline V gene lookup returns CDR1 SGDLS and CDR2 YYNGEE. The CDR3: CASSVHKVGQIDGYTF. The CDR3 DNA sequence: TGTGCCAGCAGCGTACACAAGGTTGGACAGATCGATGGCTACACCTTC.

V usage is TRBV15 and J usage is TRBJ2-1; D unclear. The CDR3 is 15 residues long. Germline V gene sequence: CDR1 LNHNV, CDR2 YYDKDF (reference sequence). The ends were cut back, 0 bases at V and 12 bases at J, with 18 bases in the middle. DNA for the CDR3: TGTGCCACCAGCAGAGATGGTGTGGGGAATATCAGGCAGTTCTTC. This translates into CATSRDGVGNIRQFF.

The V gene is TRBV27, the J gene TRBJ2-6; D remains unclear. This CDR3 contains 14 residues. The V end was cut by 2 bases, the J end by 0 bases, with 2 bases between. Germline CDR1 MNHEY, CDR2 SMNVEV (reference sequence). The CDR3 reads CASSLDSGANVLTF. DNA for the CDR3: TGTGCCAGCAGTTTAGACTCTGGGGCCAACGTCCTGACTTTC.

CDR3 protein: CASSQGLGTGYTF. The CDR3 nucleotides read TGCGCCAGCAGCCAAGGGTTGGGTACAGGCTACACCTTC. The chain joins TRBV4-1 to TRBJ1-2; D unresolved. The V gene's germline CDR1 is MGHRA and CDR2 YSYEKL. Trimming shortened V by 1 base and J by 8 bases, and 11 bases separated the two germline ends. The CDR3 is 13 residues long.

This clone was picked up one time. This chain uses TRBV9 with TRBJ2-2; no firm D call. Trimming removed 4 bases from V and 6 bases from J, with 4 bases in between. Germline CDR1 reads SGDLS; CDR2 reads YYNGEE. The CDR3 is 11 amino acids. CDR3 sequence reads: CASSPPGELFF. For the CDR3, the DNA is TGTGCCAGCAGCCCCCCCGGGGAGCTGTTTTTT.

This chain links TRBV10-3 with TRBJ2-7, with D hard to call. Deletions cut 7 bases from V and 6 bases from J, with 13 bases between. The CDR3 totals 12 residues. Germline V lookup: CDR1 ENHRY, CDR2 SYGVKD. The CDR3 is CAIKGSPGEQYF. CDR3 nucleotides: TGTGCCATCAAAGGCTCCCCGGGCGAGCAGTACTTC.

This clone was counted a few times. The V call is TRBV11-3, the J call TRBJ2-7; D might be TRBD1 or TRBD2, each matching 5 bases. The CDR3 has 18 residues. The germline gives CDR1 SGHNT, CDR2 YENEEA. V was shortened by 1 base and J by 0 bases, with 19 bases between the two germline ends. CDR3 bases: TGTGCCAGCAGCTTAGGTGTCACCCGGGGCGAAGGCTCCTACGAGCAGTACTTC. This codes for CASSLGVTRGEGSYEQYF. Full variable domain (remainder filled in from reference TRBV11-3 and TRBJ2-7): EAGVVQSPRYKIIEKKQPVAFWCNPISGHNTLYWYLQNLGQGPELLIRYENEEAVDDSQLPKDRFSAERLKGVDSTLKIQPAELGDSAVYLCASSLGVTRGEGSYEQYFGPGTRLTVT.

The V call is TRBV6-4, the J call TRBJ2-3; D is ambiguous. Germline CDR1 MRHNA, CDR2 SNTAGT. The CDR3 covers 12 residues. With 2 bases removed from V and 4 bases from J, the gap between germline ends came to 4 bases. This CDR3 reads CASSDGADTQYF. The CDR3, as DNA: TGTGCCAGCAGTGACGGGGCAGATACGCAGTATTTT.

The rearrangement links TRBV11-3 to TRBJ1-1, with D unclear. There are 13 residues in the CDR3. Trimming shortened V by 0 bases and J by 10 bases, and 12 bases separated the two germline ends. In germline, CDR1 is SGHNT, CDR2 YENEEA. The CDR3 here is CASSLDRTGGAFF. The CDR3 bases are TGTGCCAGCAGCTTAGACAGAACCGGTGGAGCTTTCTTT.

This chain connects TRBV5-1 to TRBJ2-1; 10 nucleotides agree with TRBD2. Unmatched junction bases numbered 7, after V lost 3 bases and J lost 7 bases. This CDR3 has 15 amino acids. CDR1 and CDR2 from the germline V gene are SGHRS and YFSETQ. CDR3 amino acids: CASSWGASGSNEQFF. The DNA of the CDR3 is TGCGCCAGCAGCTGGGGGGCTAGCGGGAGTAATGAGCAGTTCTTC.

This clone occurred a few times. The gene calls are TRBV11-2 and TRBJ1-5, with D uncertain. The germline V and J ends were trimmed by 1 base and 7 bases, with 11 bases remaining between them. Looked up from germline, CDR1 is SGHAT and CDR2 is FQNNGV. CDR3 length equals 14 residues. The CDR3 sequence: CASSLAEGTQPQHF. CDR3 DNA sequence: TGTGCCAGCAGCTTAGCAGAGGGAACGCAGCCCCAGCATTTT. The full variable domain, with the rest looked up from reference TRBV11-2 and TRBJ1-5, is EAGVAQSPRYKIIEKRQSVAFWCNPISGHATLYWYQQILGQGPKLLIQFQNNGVVDDSQLPKDRFSAERLKGVDSTLKIQPAKLEDSAVYLCASSLAEGTQPQHFGDGTRLSIL.

The chain employs TRBV6-5 and TRBJ2-5; 7 bases map to TRBD1. Germline CDR1 reads MNHEY; CDR2 reads SVGAGI. The J segment lost 1 base and the V segment lost 2 bases, leaving 7 bases of the junction unmatched. CDR3 length equals 16 residues. The CDR3 is CASSYKPAGGQETQYF. CDR3 coding DNA: TGTGCCAGCAGTTACAAGCCGGCAGGGGGCCAAGAGACCCAGTACTTC.

This clone was counted a few times. This chain uses TRBV19 with TRBJ1-5, with TRBD1 identical over 7 bases. There are 17 residues in the CDR3. J lost 0 bases, V lost 5 bases, and 10 bases had no gene match. CDR1 and CDR2 (germline): LNHDA, SQIVND (reference sequence). The CDR3 DNA reads as TGTGCCAGTAGTGGAGGGGGCTCTGGAATTAGCAATCAGCCCCAGCATTTT. Translating it yields CASSGGGSGISNQPQHF.

This chain connects TRBV28 to TRBJ2-7, with a tentative D call TRBD2 (6 bases). The CDR3 is made up of 14 amino acids. Germline-derived CDR1 and CDR2 are MDHEN and SYDVKM. V shed 5 bases and J shed 3 bases, with 14 bases lying between them. CDR3 bases: TGTGCCAGCAGTAGACCTCAGGGACTCTACGAGCAGTACTTC. It encodes CASSRPQGLYEQYF.

The gene calls are TRBV9 and TRBJ2-5; TRBD2 agrees at 7 bases. The CDR3 spans 16 residues. The V segment lost 0 bases and the J segment 2 bases; nucleotides outside the gene matches: 7. Germline V lookup: CDR1 SGDLS, CDR2 YYNGEE. CDR3 sequence: CASSVAFAGVQETQYF. The CDR3 DNA sequence: TGTGCCAGCAGCGTAGCTTTTGCGGGAGTTCAAGAGACCCAGTACTTC.

In this sample, this clone turned up a few times. The chain employs TRBV2 and TRBJ2-7; D not resolved. CDR1 is SNHLY and CDR2 is FYNNEI in the germline V gene. CDR3 size: 11 residues. The germline V and J ends were trimmed by 0 bases and 6 bases, with 3 bases remaining between them. CDR3 region: CASSEAGEQYF. The CDR3 coding sequence is TGTGCCAGCAGTGAAGCGGGCGAGCAGTACTTC.

The chain carries TRBV6-5 and TRBJ2-2; maybe TRBD2 (5 bases). The germline V gene encodes CDR1 MNHEY and CDR2 SVGAGI. V gave up 2 bases and J gave up 2 bases, with 9 bases separating them. CDR3 size: 15 residues. The CDR3 sequence is CASSYVRGNTGELFF. In DNA form, the CDR3 reads TGTGCCAGCAGTTACGTCCGGGGTAACACCGGGGAGCTGTTTTTT.